The 26 T cell receptor beta chains given below trace back to one sample, sequenced in a study of a mutant IDH1 vaccine in newly diagnosed glioma. The antigens of these receptors remain unknown. Sequenced by immunoSEQ multiplex PCR; TCRdb stores in-frame clones only, minus some. The data hold some 120,000 clones, with about 82% observed a single time. Time point in this sample: week 11, during vaccination. The content of each vaccine dose was 300 ug of mutant IDH1 20-mer peptide, and topical imiquimod accompanied it. This sample comprised PBMCs, obtained from a glioma patient whose treatment included an IDH1 peptide vaccine. The origin of the receptors is a man aged 35-49 years with glioma.

V is TRBV6-4 and J is TRBJ1-3; 8 bases align to TRBD1. The CDR3 spans 15 residues. From germline, CDR1 is MRHNA and CDR2 SNTAGT. J gave up 10 bases and V 4 bases, and 12 bases lay outside the gene matches. The CDR3 DNA reads TGTGCCAGCAGTGCTAATTCCGGGACAGGAGGTACCATATATTTT. Translated, it gives CASSANSGTGGTIYF.

The chain joins TRBV23-1 to TRBJ2-7; 8 bases are a match to TRBD1. TRBV23-1 is noted as an ORF with a role that remains uncertain. The CDR3 runs to 15 residues. Unmatched junction bases numbered 4, after V lost 0 bases and J lost 3 bases. CDR3 sequence reads: CASSQSGDRHYEQYF. DNA for the CDR3: TGCGCCAGCAGTCAATCGGGGGACAGGCACTACGAGCAGTACTTC.

J is TRBJ1-6 and V is TRBV30; D unclear. In germline, CDR1 is GTSNPN, CDR2 SVGIG (reference sequence). The CDR3 has 12 residues. V dropped 0 bases and J dropped 9 bases, with 6 bases sitting between them. The CDR3 is CAWSVQTSPLHF. DNA of the CDR3: TGTGCCTGGAGTGTCCAAACTTCACCCCTCCACTTT.

The DNA of the CDR3 is TGTGCCAGCAGTTATCCCCGATCCAATCAGCCCCAGCATTTT. Its protein is CASSYPRSNQPQHF. This chain joins TRBV6-9 and TRBJ1-5, with D unresolved. The CDR3 totals 14 residues. V was trimmed by 2 bases and J by 3 bases, leaving 8 bases between them. Germline assignment: CDR1 MNHGY and CDR2 SVAAGI.

The chain carries TRBV6-1 and TRBJ2-7; TRBD1 agrees at 11 bases. The CDR3 contains 17 residues. CDR1 MNHNS and CDR2 SASEGT come from the germline V gene. J lost 3 bases, V lost 0 bases, and 7 bases had no gene match. CDR3 DNA: TGTGCCAGCAGTGAAGCGCGTTGGACAGGGGGCATCTACGAGCAGTACTTC. It encodes CASSEARWTGGIYEQYF.

The gene calls are TRBV11-3 and TRBJ2-3; tentatively, D is TRBD1 or TRBD2 (5 bases each). The germline gives CDR1 SGHNT, CDR2 YENEEA. The CDR3 loop spans 15 amino acids. V lost 5 bases and J lost 0, with 12 bases in between. The CDR3 nucleotides are TGTGCCAGCAGCGCCGGGACGGTGAGCACAGATACGCAGTATTTT. The encoded protein is CASSAGTVSTDTQYF.

The CDR3 nucleotides are TGCAGCGTTGAAGATGCGGCGGGACGCACAGATACGCAGTATTTT. This translates into CSVEDAAGRTDTQYF. This rearrangement joins TRBV29-1 to TRBJ2-3; TRBD2 might be the D (6 bases). Germline V gene sequence: CDR1 SQVTM, CDR2 ANQGSEA. The CDR3 has 15 residues. Trimming took 0 bases from V and 1 from J, leaving 11 bases between them.

This chain uses TRBV6-6 with TRBJ2-7, with a weak D call TRBD2 (6 bases). Trimming took off 6 bases at V and 0 bases at J, with 12 bases between the two ends. Germline V CDR1 and CDR2: MNHNY, SVGAGI (reference sequence). This CDR3 has 14 amino acids. This chain's CDR3 is CASSLALGSYEQYF. The CDR3 DNA sequence: TGTGCCAGCAGCCTAGCGCTAGGCTCCTACGAGCAGTACTTC.

The chain has TRBV21-1 and TRBJ2-7. TRBV21-1 is flagged as a pseudogene. CDR3 length: 9 amino acids. DNA for the CDR3: TGTGCCAGTCTCAACGAGCAGTACTTC. Amino acid sequence: CASLNEQYF.

In the case of this clone: At one of its ends the junction is not consistent with the germline gene, which may arise from a read error. The chain carries TRBV7-7 and TRBJ2-6; possibly TRBD2 for D (6 bases). This CDR3 has 14 residues. From germline, CDR1 is SSHAT and CDR2 FNYEAQ (reference sequence). The DNA for the CDR3 is TGTGCTAGCAGCTTAGCACGGGGGTCCAACGTCCTGACTTTC. Translating it yields CASSLARGSNVLTF.

In DNA, the CDR3 is TGTGCCAGCGAGTTCGGGACCGGCGGGACTGAAGCTTTCTTT. The encoded protein is CASEFGTGGTEAFF. The rearrangement joins TRBV6-1 to TRBJ1-1; D might be TRBD1 (5 bases). Germline V gives CDR1 MNHNS, CDR2 SASEGT. This CDR3 contains 14 residues. V was clipped by 8 bases and J by 5 bases, with 18 bases between them.

The chain combines TRBV6-4 with TRBJ2-1, with 7 bases lining up with TRBD2. This CDR3 is 15 amino acids long. V lost 0 bases to trimming and J lost 8 bases; unmatched junction nucleotides: 7. Looked up from germline, CDR1 is MRHNA and CDR2 is SNTAGT. The CDR3 DNA reads as TGTGCCAGCAGTGACTCTTTATCCCGGGGGGATGAGCAGTTCTTC. Translation gives CASSDSLSRGDEQFF.

Here the CDR3 DNA reads TGCAGCGTTGACGCGGGAGGCACAAGTGAGCAGTTCTTC. Its protein product is CSVDAGGTSEQFF. The V gene is TRBV29-1, the J gene TRBJ2-1, with 8 bases fitting TRBD2. V gave up 3 bases and J gave up 9 bases; unmatched junction bases: 7. CDR3 size: 13 residues. Germline V gene data show CDR1 as SQVTM and CDR2 as ANQGSEA.

The chain is built from TRBV15 and TRBJ1-1, with D tentatively TRBD1 (5 bases). Germline assignment: CDR1 LNHNV and CDR2 YYDKDF (reference sequence). Deletions cut 7 bases from V and 4 bases from J, with 13 bases between. CDR3 length: 13 amino acids. CDR3 protein: CATTPKGSTEAFF. The CDR3 DNA follows: TGTGCCACCACCCCCAAGGGGTCCACTGAAGCTTTCTTT.

The rearrangement links TRBV6-6 to TRBJ1-2, with D perhaps TRBD1 (5 bases). V lost 7 bases to trimming and J lost 5 bases, with 17 bases between them. CDR3 length: 14 residues. Germline V gene sequence: CDR1 MNHNY, CDR2 SVGAGI (reference sequence). Here the CDR3 reads CASNLQGADYGYTF. CDR3 nucleotide sequence: TGTGCCAGCAACCTTCAAGGGGCGGATTATGGCTACACCTTC.

The V gene is TRBV7-2, the J gene TRBJ2-5, with D perhaps matching TRBD2 (5 bases). The V gene's germline CDR1 is SGHTA and CDR2 FQGNSA. Trimming stripped 5 bases from V and 4 bases from J, with 17 bases between. The CDR3 runs to 15 residues. In DNA form, the CDR3 reads TGTGCCAGCAGCCTAAGCGGTCCCTTGGGAGAGACCCAGTACTTC. This translates into CASSLSGPLGETQYF.

This clone occurred a few times. The chain joins TRBV5-4 to TRBJ2-2; 7 nucleotides agree with TRBD1. The CDR3 consists of 13 residues. The J segment lost 6 bases and the V segment lost 5 bases, leaving 4 bases of the junction unmatched. Germline loops: CDR1 SGHNT, CDR2 YYREEE (reference sequence). The CDR3 loop is CASSSTGAGELFF. For the CDR3, the DNA is TGTGCCAGCAGTTCCACAGGGGCCGGGGAGCTGTTTTTT.

This clone was detected only a few times. V and J are TRBV4-2 and TRBJ1-3; 11 bases line up with TRBD1. Germline V lookup: CDR1 LGHNA, CDR2 YNFKEQ. The CDR3 has 21 residues. Losses at the gene ends were 1 base for V and 3 bases for J; bases not matched to a gene: 17. Here the CDR3 reads CASSQVRTGGSVRLLGNTIYF. CDR3 DNA: TGTGCCAGCAGCCAAGTCAGGACAGGGGGCTCTGTCCGCTTGCTTGGAAACACCATATATTTT.

The V and J genes are TRBV19 and TRBJ1-2; possibly TRBD1 for D (5 bases). V gave up 1 base and J gave up 7 bases, with 13 bases separating them. The CDR3 is made up of 14 amino acids. Germline values: CDR1 LNHDA, CDR2 SQIVND (reference sequence). CDR3 sequence: CASSIAAGTGGYTF. CDR3 bases: TGTGCCAGTAGTATAGCGGCAGGGACTGGTGGCTACACCTTC. The whole variable domain, filled in from reference TRBV19 and TRBJ1-2, reads DGGITQSPKYLFRKEGQNVTLSCEQNLNHDAMYWYRQDPGQGLRLIYYSQIVNDFQKGDIAEGYSVSREKKESFPLTVTSAQKNPTAFYLCASSIAAGTGGYTFGSGTRLTVV.

This clone was found once. The chain has TRBV7-2 and TRBJ1-3; 7 positions match TRBD1. Germline CDR1 reads SGHTA; CDR2 reads FQGNSA. The CDR3 runs 17 residues. Trimming removed 5 bases from V and 0 bases from J; junction bases left unmatched: 10. CDR3 loop: CASSPRSTGYSGNTIYF. The CDR3 coding sequence is TGTGCCAGCAGCCCAAGATCGACAGGGTACTCTGGAAACACCATATATTTT.

The chain employs TRBV4-2 and TRBJ1-3; maybe TRBD1 (6 bases). The CDR3 runs 15 residues. Deletions cut 4 bases from V and 2 bases from J, with 12 bases between. CDR1 and CDR2 (germline): LGHNA, YNFKEQ. CDR3 sequence: CASSLRDMAGNTIYF. CDR3 nucleotide sequence: TGTGCCAGCAGCCTCCGGGACATGGCTGGAAACACCATATATTTT.

The chain joins TRBV19 to TRBJ1-5; D is ambiguous. CDR1 is LNHDA, CDR2 SQIVND, per germline (reference sequence). The CDR3 has 14 amino acids. The V and J ends lost 6 bases and 3 bases respectively, with 12 bases between them. The CDR3 is CASRQNKNNQPQHF. For the CDR3, the DNA is TGTGCCAGTAGACAGAATAAAAACAATCAGCCCCAGCATTTT.

This clone came up once. This chain uses TRBV4-3 with TRBJ2-5, with D possibly TRBD1 on 6 matching bases. The V gene lost 1 base and the J gene lost 1 base, with 13 bases spanning the gap. CDR3 length: 16 residues. Germline lookup yields CDR1 LGHNA and CDR2 YSLEER. The CDR3 sequence is CASSQGLQGVQETQYF. The DNA of the CDR3 is TGCGCCAGCAGCCAAGGTCTACAGGGCGTCCAAGAGACCCAGTACTTC.

The genes are TRBV5-6 and TRBJ2-1, with TRBD2 matching over 15 bases. The CDR3 extends over 16 amino acids. J gave up 7 bases and V 3 bases, and 5 bases lay outside the gene matches. Looked up from germline, CDR1 is SGHDT and CDR2 is YYEEEE. The CDR3 sequence is CASSSRTSGRVNEQFF. The CDR3 nucleotides are TGTGCCAGCAGCTCTCGGACTAGCGGGAGGGTTAATGAGCAGTTCTTC.

The chain uses TRBV7-2 and TRBJ1-5; tentatively, D is TRBD1 (6 bases). From germline, CDR1 is SGHTA and CDR2 FQGNSA. V lost 1 base and J 10 bases, leaving 14 bases between the germline ends. CDR3 length: 14 amino acids. The CDR3 sequence is CASSLDGGPQPQHF. The CDR3 DNA is TGTGCCAGCAGCTTAGATGGGGGGCCCCAACCCCAGCATTTT.

This clone was counted ten times or more. This chain connects TRBV7-2 to TRBJ1-4, with a tentative D call TRBD1 (6 bases). Trimming took off 2 bases at V and 5 bases at J, with 12 bases between the two ends. This CDR3 is 15 amino acids long. Germline V lookup: CDR1 SGHTA, CDR2 FQGNSA. The CDR3 DNA reads as TGTGCCAGCAGCTTAATACAGGGAACCAATGAAAAACTGTTTTTT. The encoded protein is CASSLIQGTNEKLFF.